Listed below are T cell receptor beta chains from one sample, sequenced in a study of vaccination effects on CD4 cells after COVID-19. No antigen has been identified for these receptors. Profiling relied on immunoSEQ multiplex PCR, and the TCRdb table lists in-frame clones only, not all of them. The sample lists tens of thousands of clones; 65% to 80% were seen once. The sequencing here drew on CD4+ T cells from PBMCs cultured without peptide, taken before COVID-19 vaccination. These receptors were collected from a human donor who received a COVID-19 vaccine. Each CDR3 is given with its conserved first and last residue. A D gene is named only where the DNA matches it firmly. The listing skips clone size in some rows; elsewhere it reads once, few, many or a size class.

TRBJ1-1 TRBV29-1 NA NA CSVLEAYFNTEAFF TGCAGCGTGCTTGAGGCGTATTTTAACACTGAAGCTTTCTTT
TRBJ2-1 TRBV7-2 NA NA CASSLHGQFF TGTGCCAGCAGCTTACATGGACAGTTCTTC
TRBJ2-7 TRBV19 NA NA CASSIAMLEGNEQYF TGTGCCAGTAGTATAGCGATGCTGGAGGGGAACGAGCAGTACTTC
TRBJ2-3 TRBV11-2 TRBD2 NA CASSPLSGGALSKDTQYF TGTGCCAGCAGCCCACTTAGCGGGGGGGCCCTCAGTAAAGATACGCAGTATTTT
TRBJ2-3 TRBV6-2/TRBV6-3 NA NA CASSYSGGQDTQYF TGTGCCAGCAGTTACTCGGGGGGGCAAGATACGCAGTATTTT
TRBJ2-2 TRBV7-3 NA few CASSFGGLNTGELFF TGTGCCAGCAGCTTCGGGGGCTTAAACACCGGGGAGCTGTTTTTT
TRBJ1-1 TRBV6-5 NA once CAARLNTEAFF TGTGCCGCACGCTTGAACACTGAAGCTTTCTTT
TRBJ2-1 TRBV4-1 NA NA CASSQPGLRIDEQFF TGCGCCAGCAGCCAACCCGGACTAAGGATTGATGAGCAGTTCTTC
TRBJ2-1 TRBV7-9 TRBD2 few CASSLALGPAGAGREQFF TGTGCCAGCAGCTTAGCGCTAGGGCCTGCGGGAGCGGGACGTGAGCAGTTCTTC
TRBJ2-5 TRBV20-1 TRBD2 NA CSASGSGRAWRETQYF TGCAGTGCTAGTGGATCCGGGAGGGCCTGGAGAGAGACCCAGTACTTC
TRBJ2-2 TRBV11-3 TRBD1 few CASSLGTGSGELFF TGTGCCAGCAGCTTAGGGACAGGGTCCGGGGAGCTGTTTTTT
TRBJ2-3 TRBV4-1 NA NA CASSRLYGGSTDTQYF TGCGCCAGCAGCCGCCTGTACGGAGGAAGCACAGATACGCAGTATTTT
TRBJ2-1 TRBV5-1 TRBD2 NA CASSPGLAGDNEQFF TGCGCCAGCAGCCCGGGACTAGCGGGGGACAATGAGCAGTTCTTC
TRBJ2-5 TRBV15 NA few CATSRDLRETQYF TGTGCCACCAGCAGAGATCTGAGGGAGACCCAGTACTTC
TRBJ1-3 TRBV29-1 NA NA CSVEGVGSGNTIYF TGCAGCGTCGAGGGGGTTGGCTCTGGAAACACCATATATTTT
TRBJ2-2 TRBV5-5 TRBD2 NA CASSPRVAGAGELFF TGTGCCAGCAGCCCCAGGGTTGCGGGAGCCGGGGAGCTGTTTTTT
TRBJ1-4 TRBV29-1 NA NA CSAWGALGEKLFF TGCAGCGCCTGGGGGGCCCTCGGGGAAAAACTGTTTTTT
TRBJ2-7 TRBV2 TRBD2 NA CASRAPGGGYEQYF TGTGCCAGTCGGGCCCCCGGGGGGGGCTACGAGCAGTACTTC
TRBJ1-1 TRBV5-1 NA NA CASSVQAPRNTEAFF TGCGCCAGCAGCGTACAGGCGCCGAGGAACACTGAAGCTTTCTTT
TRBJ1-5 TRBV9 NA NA CASSSSEGNQPQHF TGTGCCAGCAGCTCTTCTGAGGGCAATCAGCCCCAGCATTTT
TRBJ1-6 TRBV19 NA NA CASAQWMSGGSSPLHF TGTGCCAGCGCCCAGTGGATGTCGGGGGGTAGTTCACCCCTCCACTTT
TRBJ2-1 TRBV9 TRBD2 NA CASSQAPSGGYNEQFF TGTGCCAGCAGCCAGGCCCCTAGCGGGGGGTACAATGAGCAGTTCTTC
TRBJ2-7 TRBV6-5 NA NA CASSYGPGHEQYF TGTGCCAGCAGTTACGGACCCGGCCACGAGCAGTACTTC